Listed below are T cell receptor beta chains from one sample, sequenced in a study of CD8 T cells in ankylosing spondylitis. Each CDR3 protein gets one entry after TCRdb re-called the 5' RACE reads with MiXCR. This table holds under 300,000 distinct CDR3 sequences, about 18% found once. Material: blood, either unsorted or a sorted T cell fraction (not recorded which). The receptor set was obtained from a male donor with ankylosing spondylitis or in good health (not recorded which). CDR3s include the opening cysteine and the closing phenylalanine or tryptophan. Fields, in order: clone size, J gene, V gene, D gene, CDR3 protein, CDR3 DNA. A D gene is named only where the DNA matches it firmly. Clone size is shown for a subset of rows, as once, few, many or a class of expanded clone.

. TRBJ2-7 TRBV4-1 TRBD1 CASSQDQGQIYEQYF TGCGCCAGCAGCCAAGATCAGGGACAGATCTACGAGCAGTACTTC
. TRBJ2-5 TRBV12-3/TRBV12-4 . CASSFLGVETQYF TGTGCCAGCAGTTTTCTTGGGGTGGAGACCCAGTACTTC
many TRBJ1-1 TRBV3-1 . CASSQKTEAFF TGTGCCAGCAGCCAAAAAACTGAAGCTTTCTTT
. TRBJ1-1 TRBV11-2 . CASSLEGPANTEAFF TGTGCCAGCAGCTTAGAAGGACCCGCGAACACTGAAGCTTTCTTT
. TRBJ2-2 TRBV6-4 . CASRGRDTGELFF TGTGCCAGCAGAGGGAGAGACACCGGGGAGCTGTTTTTT
few TRBJ2-7 TRBV20-1 . CSAVQGLDEQYF TGCAGTGCGGTGCAGGGTCTCGACGAGCAGTACTTC
. TRBJ2-7 TRBV6-1 . CASSEIGGADYEQYF TGTGCCAGCAGTGAAATCGGGGGCGCGGACTACGAGCAGTACTTC
. TRBJ1-1 TRBV7-9 . CASSTSLRENTEAFF TGTGCCAGCAGTACCAGTCTGCGGGAGAACACTGAAGCTTTCTTT
many TRBJ1-3 TRBV20-1 . CSARRGFSSGNTIYF TGCAGTGCTAGAAGGGGGTTTAGCTCTGGAAACACCATATATTTT
. TRBJ2-7 TRBV12-3/TRBV12-4 . CASSLSMFEQYF TGTGCCAGCAGTCTTTCTATGTTCGAGCAGTACTTC
few TRBJ2-6 TRBV2 . CASSERVVLPGANVLTF TGTGCCAGCAGTGAGAGGGTGGTTTTGCCCGGGGCCAACGTCCTGACTTTC
. TRBJ2-3 TRBV5-1 TRBD1 CASSPPTGAGTDTQYF TGCGCCAGCAGCCCCCCGACAGGGGCCGGGACAGATACGCAGTATTTT
. TRBJ2-1 TRBV12-3/TRBV12-4 TRBD2 CASSYSQASGSVYEQFF TGTGCCAGCAGTTACAGCCAAGCTAGCGGGAGTGTCTATGAGCAGTTCTTC
. TRBJ2-7 TRBV14 . CASSQDLSARYEQYF TGTGCCAGCAGCCAAGATCTGAGCGCACGGTACGAGCAGTACTTC
. TRBJ2-1 TRBV28 . CASSTLGGGSYNEQFF TGTGCCAGCAGCACCCTCGGGGGTGGCTCCTACAATGAGCAGTTCTTC
few TRBJ2-1 TRBV5-6 . CASSLGSSDEQFF TGTGCCAGCAGCTTGGGGAGTTCGGATGAGCAGTTCTTC
few TRBJ2-7 TRBV4-2 TRBD2 CASSQEGFGVLAVSYEQYF TGTGCCAGCAGCCAAGAAGGGTTCGGTGTACTAGCGGTCTCCTACGAGCAGTACTTC
. TRBJ2-7 TRBV20-1 . CSARGFNLPYEQYF TGCAGTGCTAGAGGCTTTAATTTACCCTACGAGCAGTACTTC
. TRBJ2-7 TRBV27 TRBD2 CASSLAGGPHEQYF TGTGCCAGCAGTTTAGCGGGAGGGCCACACGAGCAGTACTTC
. TRBJ2-3 TRBV15 . CATSPRTGSTDTQYF TGTGCCACCAGCCCGCGGACTGGGAGCACAGATACGCAGTATTTT
. TRBJ2-3 TRBV3-1 . CASSQGTDSRTDTQYF TGTGCCAGCAGCCAGGGAACGGACTCCCGCACAGATACGCAGTATTTT
few TRBJ2-7 TRBV15 . CATSREDKTEQYF TGTGCCACCAGCAGAGAGGACAAAACCGAGCAGTACTTC
many TRBJ2-7 TRBV27 . CASSLSGTHYEQYF TGTGCCAGCAGTTTGAGCGGGACACACTACGAGCAGTACTTC
few TRBJ2-7 TRBV6-1 TRBD1 CASSGTTGDSYEQYF TGTGCCAGCAGTGGAACCACAGGGGACAGCTACGAGCAGTACTTC
. TRBJ2-7 TRBV4-1 TRBD1 CASSQGGDRGYEQYF TGCGCCAGCAGCCAAGGGGGGGACAGGGGTTACGAGCAGTACTTC
once TRBJ2-7 TRBV20-1 TRBD1 CSAETGATSYEQYF TGCAGTGCTGAAACAGGGGCCACTTCCTACGAGCAGTACTTC
many TRBJ2-1 TRBV4-2 TRBD2 CASSQDWGTSSYNEQFF TGTGCCAGCAGCCAAGATTGGGGGACTAGCTCCTACAATGAGCAGTTCTTC
. TRBJ2-4 TRBV20-1 TRBD1 CSAPGQGNIQCF TGCAGTGCTCCAGGACAGGGAAACATTCAGTGCTTC
. TRBJ2-1 TRBV15 TRBD2 CATSRDGRGGNEQFF TGTGCCACCAGCAGAGACGGGAGGGGAGGTAATGAGCAGTTCTTC
few TRBJ2-5 TRBV18 TRBD1 CASSPQDREETQYF TGTGCCAGCTCACCACAGGACAGGGAGGAGACCCAGTACTTC
. TRBJ2-1 TRBV7-9 . CAGSPQGGGDYNEQFF TGTGCCGGCAGCCCACAGGGGGGGGGTGACTACAATGAGCAGTTCTTC
few TRBJ2-1 TRBV27 TRBD2 CASSPGTSGRAEQFF TGTGCCAGCAGTCCCGGGACTAGCGGGAGGGCTGAGCAGTTCTTC
. TRBJ2-7 TRBV9 . CASGSTDYEQYF TGTGCCAGCGGATCGACAGATTACGAGCAGTACTTC
. TRBJ2-7 TRBV7-2 . CASSLSGTAYEQYF TGTGCCAGCAGCTTGTCAGGGACCGCCTACGAGCAGTACTTC
. TRBJ2-3 TRBV4-1 . CASSHGRYTDTQYF TGCGCCAGCAGCCATGGACGGTACACAGATACGCAGTATTTT
many TRBJ2-7 TRBV20-1 . CSASAGVPYEQYF TGCAGTGCTAGTGCGGGTGTTCCCTACGAGCAGTACTTC
. TRBJ2-1 TRBV2 . CASRVENEQFF TGTGCCAGCAGGGTGGAGAATGAGCAGTTCTTC
many TRBJ2-1 TRBV4-2 TRBD2 CASSQVKISGTDNEQFF TGTGCCAGCAGCCAAGTGAAGATTAGCGGGACGGACAATGAGCAGTTCTTC
. TRBJ2-7 TRBV6-1 TRBD2 CASRDRTGLAGDYEQYF TGTGCCAGCAGGGACCGAACTGGACTAGCGGGAGACTACGAGCAGTACTTC
few TRBJ2-7 TRBV27 . CASTFSYEQYF TGTGCCAGCACCTTCTCCTACGAGCAGTACTTC
few TRBJ2-1 TRBV9 TRBD2 CASSVEAGDLDEQFF TGTGCCAGCAGCGTAGAAGCGGGAGATCTCGATGAGCAGTTCTTC
. TRBJ2-1 TRBV28 TRBD1 CASSSRDSYNEQFF TGTGCCAGCAGTTCCAGGGACAGCTACAATGAGCAGTTCTTC
few TRBJ2-1 TRBV7-2 . CASSLSVGGATLQHYNEQFF TGTGCCAGCAGCTTAAGCGTTGGTGGGGCCACCCTACAGCACTACAATGAGCAGTTCTTC
few TRBJ2-1 TRBV5-1 . CASSLKGEQFF TGCGCCAGCAGCTTGAAGGGTGAGCAGTTCTTC
few TRBJ2-5 TRBV7-9 . CASSFLDSGETQYF TGTGCCAGCAGCTTCCTGGACAGCGGGGAGACCCAGTACTTC
few TRBJ2-2 TRBV4-3 . CASSHGAYTGELFF TGCGCCAGCAGCCACGGCGCGTACACCGGGGAGCTGTTTTTT
. TRBJ2-5 TRBV29-1 . CSVQGGETQYF TGCAGCGTACAGGGCGGCGAGACCCAGTACTTC
. TRBJ2-5 TRBV12-3/TRBV12-4 . CASSFGGSEQETQYF TGTGCCAGCAGTTTCGGTGGTAGCGAGCAAGAGACCCAGTACTTC
few TRBJ2-2 TRBV29-1 . CSVKLEGITGELFF TGCAGCGTTAAACTAGAGGGAATCACCGGGGAGCTGTTTTTT
. TRBJ2-7 TRBV13 . CASSLGGDHEQYF TGTGCCAGCAGCTTAGGAGGGGATCACGAGCAGTACTTC
. TRBJ2-1 TRBV12-3/TRBV12-4 TRBD1 CASSFSPRNPVDRGGDEQFF TGTGCCAGCAGTTTTTCTCCTCGAAATCCGGTAGACAGGGGAGGCGATGAGCAGTTCTTC
. TRBJ2-5 TRBV12-3/TRBV12-4 TRBD2 CASKPGLGSLTQYF TGTGCCAGTAAACCGGGACTAGGGTCATTGACCCAGTACTTC
. TRBJ1-1 TRBV11-1 TRBD1 CASSFPDPGGGSMNTEAFF TGTGCCAGCAGCTTTCCTGACCCAGGGGGGGGGAGCATGAACACTGAAGCTTTCTTT
few TRBJ2-1 TRBV6-1 TRBD1 CASRGQGEGSSYNEQFF TGTGCCAGCAGGGGACAGGGGGAGGGGAGCTCCTACAATGAGCAGTTCTTC
many TRBJ2-7 TRBV12-3/TRBV12-4 . CASSLASGEQYF TGTGCCAGCAGTTTAGCCTCAGGGGAGCAGTACTTC
many TRBJ2-1 TRBV27 TRBD2 CASSPGTSGRRDEQFF TGTGCCAGCAGCCCCGGGACTAGCGGGAGGCGCGATGAGCAGTTCTTC
few TRBJ2-7 TRBV29-1 . CSGMLGGEQYF TGCAGCGGAATGCTGGGCGGCGAGCAGTACTTC
. TRBJ2-5 TRBV3-1 TRBD2 CASGWTSGTARQYF TGTGCCAGCGGTTGGACTAGCGGGACAGCTCGCCAGTACTTC
few TRBJ2-2 TRBV4-1 . CASSQGPYTGELFF TGCGCCAGCAGCCAGGGACCCTACACCGGGGAGCTGTTTTTT
. TRBJ2-5 TRBV28 TRBD2 CASSLTASGEETQYF TGTGCCAGCAGTTTAACGGCTAGCGGGGAAGAGACCCAGTACTTC